The 10 T cell receptor beta chains in this list originate from one sample, sequenced in a study of cytomegalovirus exposure and HLA in healthy donors. The PCR had 60 Vbeta and 13 Jbeta primers. Clones were read by immunoSEQ multiplex PCR, and TCRdb kept only the in-frame ones, dropping some. Here the sample spans about 110,000 clones, about 72% being singletons. The sequencing sample was made of PBMCs. The receptors shown here come from a man between 18 and 29 years old in good health and CMV-seronegative.

This chain links TRBV7-2 with TRBJ2-5, with D possibly matching TRBD2 (6 bases). Trimming stripped 6 bases from V and 2 bases from J, with 22 bases between. The CDR3 runs 17 residues. Germline-derived CDR1 and CDR2 are SGHTA and FQGNSA. Here the CDR3 reads CASRPTWASGGQETQYF. The CDR3 DNA reads as TGTGCCAGCAGGCCCACTTGGGCCTCCGGGGGTCAAGAGACCCAGTACTTC.

The chain links TRBV5-8 to TRBJ2-3, with 9 bases fitting TRBD2. CDR3 length: 16 residues. Germline V gene lookup returns CDR1 SGHTS and CDR2 YDEGEE. With V trimmed by 4 bases and J by 3 bases, 9 bases remained unmatched. This CDR3 is CASSLAGSQRTDTQYF. The CDR3 DNA sequence: TGTGCCAGCAGCCTAGCGGGGTCACAGAGGACAGATACGCAGTATTTT.

V and J are TRBV5-1 and TRBJ1-2; 7 bases map to TRBD1. J lost 3 bases, V lost 5 bases, and 7 bases had no gene match. This CDR3 spans 14 amino acids. The germline V gene has CDR1 SGHRS and CDR2 YFSETQ. The DNA of the CDR3 is TGCGCCAGCAGGCCCGGGACAGAACACTATGGCTACACCTTC. It yields the protein CASRPGTEHYGYTF.

This chain connects TRBV5-1 to TRBJ1-2; D possibly corresponds to TRBD1 (6 bases). The CDR3 spans 13 residues. Per the germline V gene, CDR1 is SGHRS and CDR2 is YFSETQ. With 0 bases removed from V and 7 bases from J, the gap between germline ends came to 10 bases. The CDR3 nucleotides are TGCGCCAGCAGCTTGGGGTCAGGGGTTGGCTACACCTTC. Protein: CASSLGSGVGYTF. The entire variable domain, with the rest obtained from reference TRBV5-1 and TRBJ1-2, is as follows: KAGVTQTPRYLIKTRGQQVTLSCSPISGHRSVSWYQQTPGQGLQFLFEYFSETQRNKGNFPGRFSGRQFSNSRSEMNVSTLELGDSALYLCASSLGSGVGYTFGSGTRLTVV.

The rearrangement joins TRBV19 to TRBJ1-5; D perhaps matches TRBD1 (6 bases). The CDR3 has 15 residues. Trimming took 6 bases from V and 0 from J, leaving 12 bases between them. Germline V gene data show CDR1 as LNHDA and CDR2 as SQIVND (reference sequence). The CDR3 DNA reads as TGTGCCAGTAGATCCGACAGGATTAGCAATCAGCCCCAGCATTTT. Translated, it gives CASRSDRISNQPQHF.

The gene calls are TRBV21-1 and TRBJ1-6. TRBV21-1 is designated a pseudogene. This CDR3 has 10 amino acids. This CDR3 is CATPHSPLHF. The CDR3 bases are TGTGCCACTCCCCATTCACCCCTCCACTTT.

This clone occurred a few times. The chain links TRBV29-1 to TRBJ1-1, with 8 bases matching TRBD1. The germline V gene has CDR1 SQVTM and CDR2 ANQGSEA. V trimming: 6 bases; J trimming: 4 bases; junction bases outside the gene matches: 10. This CDR3 region has 14 residues. CDR3 bases: TGCAGCGTGGGGGGGACAGGTGCGTCCACTGAAGCTTTCTTT. This translates into CSVGGTGASTEAFF. Complete variable domain (other parts from reference TRBV29-1 and TRBJ1-1): SAVISQKPSRDICQRGTSLTIQCQVDSQVTMMFWYRQQPGQSLTLIATANQGSEATYESGFVIDKFPISRPNLTFSTLTVSNMSPEDSSIYLCSVGGTGASTEAFFGQGTRLTVV.

This chain joins TRBV29-1 and TRBJ1-1; 10 nucleotides align to TRBD1. With 6 bases clipped from V and 10 bases from J, the junction kept 17 bases outside the gene matches. Germline V lookup: CDR1 SQVTM, CDR2 ANQGSEA. The length of the CDR3 is 15 residues. CDR3: CSVIIYGTGEEVAFF. In DNA, the CDR3 is TGCAGCGTCATAATTTATGGGACAGGGGAGGAGGTAGCTTTCTTT.

The chain couples TRBV7-8 to TRBJ2-7, with TRBD1 identical over 8 bases. Germline V CDR1 and CDR2: SGHVS, FQNEAQ. J gave up 3 bases and V 1 base, and 11 bases lay outside the gene matches. The CDR3 runs to 17 residues. This CDR3 is CASSLGGRQGLDYEQYF. CDR3 coding DNA: TGTGCCAGCAGCTTAGGTGGGAGACAGGGGCTCGACTACGAGCAGTACTTC.

This clone was observed a handful of times. The CDR3 nucleotides are TGTGCCAGCAGCCGAGAGACACCCTATGGCTACACCTTC. Translating it yields CASSRETPYGYTF. This rearrangement joins TRBV5-4 to TRBJ1-2; D unresolved. The CDR3 loop spans 13 amino acids. Germline V gene data show CDR1 as SGHNT and CDR2 as YYREEE (reference sequence). Trimming pared 4 bases from V and 4 bases from J, leaving 11 bases between. Full variable domain (outside the CDR3, taken from reference TRBV5-4 and TRBJ1-2): ETGVTQSPTHLIKTRGQQVTLRCSSQSGHNTVSWYQQALGQGPQFIFQYYREEENGRGNFPPRFSGLQFPNYSSELNVNALELDDSALYLCASSRETPYGYTFGSGTRLTVV.